Sequencing of this T cell receptor beta chain was carried out in a study of post-analysis software for immune sequencing data. The overall study: There were relapsing-remitting, secondary progressive and progressive-relapsing multiple sclerosis among the disease courses included. Overall study results and limits: When compared against controls, multiple sclerosis patients showed significantly lower normalized Chao1 diversity. Analysis by F measure revealed that same-batch samples clustered strongly together.

Details on this clonotype: Its antigen is undetermined.

Unique molecular identifiers were carried by the TCR beta cDNA libraries. The T cell input of about 1 to 10 million gave around 540,000 cDNA molecules. MiXCR was run by TCRdb on the PCR reads, yielding one entry per CDR3 protein. The sample records fewer than 850,000 distinct CDR3 sequences, 40% to 55% being singletons. Sample: blood. The origin of this receptor is a girl between 10 and 17 years old with multiple sclerosis.

The CDR3 coding sequence is TGTGCCAGCATTCGTGGGGGGGGAAAAGCTTTCTTT. Its protein product is CASIRGGGKAFF. V usage is TRBV25-1 and J usage is TRBJ1-1, with D possibly being TRBD1 (5 bases). The CDR3 loop spans 12 amino acids. Trimming cost V 7 bases and J 9 bases, with 15 bases left between them. Looked up from germline, CDR1 is MGHDK and CDR2 is SYGVNS.